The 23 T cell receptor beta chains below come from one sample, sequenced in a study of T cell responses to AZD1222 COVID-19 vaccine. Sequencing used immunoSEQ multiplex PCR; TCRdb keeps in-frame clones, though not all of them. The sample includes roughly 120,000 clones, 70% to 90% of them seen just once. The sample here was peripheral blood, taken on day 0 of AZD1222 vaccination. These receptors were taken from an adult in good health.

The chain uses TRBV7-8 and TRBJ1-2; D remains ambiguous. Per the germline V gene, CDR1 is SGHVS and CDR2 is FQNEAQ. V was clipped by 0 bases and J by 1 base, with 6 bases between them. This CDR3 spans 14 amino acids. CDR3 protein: CASSLAGYNYGYTF. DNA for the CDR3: TGTGCCAGCAGCTTAGCAGGATATAACTATGGCTACACCTTC.

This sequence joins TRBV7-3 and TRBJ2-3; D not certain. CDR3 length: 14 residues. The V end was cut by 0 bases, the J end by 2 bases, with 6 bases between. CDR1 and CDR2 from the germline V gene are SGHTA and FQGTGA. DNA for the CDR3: TGTGCCAGCAGCTTAACAGGCACCACAGATACGCAGTATTTT. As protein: CASSLTGTTDTQYF.

In DNA, the CDR3 is TGTGCCAGCTCCCGGGACAGGGGAACAGATACGCAGTATTTT. It encodes CASSRDRGTDTQYF. The genes are TRBV6-5 and TRBJ2-3, with 10 bases identical to TRBD1. Trimming cost V 8 bases and J 3 bases; bases outside gene matches: 5. This CDR3 is built from 14 residues. Germline CDR1 reads MNHEY; CDR2 reads SVGAGI.

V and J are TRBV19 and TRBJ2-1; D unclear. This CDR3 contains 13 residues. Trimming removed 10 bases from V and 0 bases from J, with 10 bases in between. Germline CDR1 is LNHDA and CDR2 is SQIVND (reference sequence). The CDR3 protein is CATSPGSYNEQFF. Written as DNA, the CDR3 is TGTGCCACCTCGCCAGGCTCCTACAATGAGCAGTTCTTC.

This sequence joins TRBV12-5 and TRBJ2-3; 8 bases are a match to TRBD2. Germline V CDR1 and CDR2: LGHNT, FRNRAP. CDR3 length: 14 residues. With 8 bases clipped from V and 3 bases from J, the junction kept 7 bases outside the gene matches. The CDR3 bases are TGTGCTAGTACCGGGGGGGTCGGGACAGATACGCAGTATTTT. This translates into CASTGGVGTDTQYF.

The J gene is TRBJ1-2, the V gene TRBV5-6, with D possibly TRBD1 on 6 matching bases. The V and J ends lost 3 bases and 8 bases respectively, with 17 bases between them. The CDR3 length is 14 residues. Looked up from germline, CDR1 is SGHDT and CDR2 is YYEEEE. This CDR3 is CASSSRGSFGGYTF. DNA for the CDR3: TGTGCCAGCAGCTCAAGGGGGAGCTTTGGCGGCTACACCTTC.

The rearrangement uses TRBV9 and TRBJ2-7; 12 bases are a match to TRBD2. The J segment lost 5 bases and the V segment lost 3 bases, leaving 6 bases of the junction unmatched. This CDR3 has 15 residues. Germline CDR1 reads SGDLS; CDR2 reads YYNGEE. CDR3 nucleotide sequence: TGTGCCAGCAGCGGCTGGGCTAGCGGGGGGGACGAGCAGTACTTC. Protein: CASSGWASGGDEQYF.

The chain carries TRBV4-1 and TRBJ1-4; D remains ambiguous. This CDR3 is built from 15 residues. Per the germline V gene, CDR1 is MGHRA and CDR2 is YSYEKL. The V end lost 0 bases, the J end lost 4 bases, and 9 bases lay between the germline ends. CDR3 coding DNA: TGCGCCAGCAGCCAAGAAAACTGGGGTAATGAAAAACTGTTTTTT. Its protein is CASSQENWGNEKLFF.

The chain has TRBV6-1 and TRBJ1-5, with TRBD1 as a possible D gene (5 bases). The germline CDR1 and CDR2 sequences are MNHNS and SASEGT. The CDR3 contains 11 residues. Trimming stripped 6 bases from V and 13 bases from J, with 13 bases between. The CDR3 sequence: CASSQGGAQHF. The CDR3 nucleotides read TGTGCCAGCAGCCAGGGTGGGGCTCAGCATTTT.

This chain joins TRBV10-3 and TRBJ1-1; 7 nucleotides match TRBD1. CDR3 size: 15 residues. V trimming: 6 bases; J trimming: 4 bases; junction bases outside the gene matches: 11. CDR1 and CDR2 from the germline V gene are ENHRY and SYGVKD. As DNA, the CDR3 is TGTGCCATCAGGACCCTGACAGGGAAGGGCACTGAAGCTTTCTTT. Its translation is CAIRTLTGKGTEAFF.

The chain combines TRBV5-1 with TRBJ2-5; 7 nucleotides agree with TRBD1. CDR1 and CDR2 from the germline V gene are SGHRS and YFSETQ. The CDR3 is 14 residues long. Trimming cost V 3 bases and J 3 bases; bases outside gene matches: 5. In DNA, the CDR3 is TGCGCCAGCAGCTCGGGACAGCAAGAAGAGACCCAGTACTTC. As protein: CASSSGQQEETQYF.

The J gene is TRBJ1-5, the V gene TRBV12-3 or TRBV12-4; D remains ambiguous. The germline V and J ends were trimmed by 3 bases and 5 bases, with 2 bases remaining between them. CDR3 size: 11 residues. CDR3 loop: CASSLYQPQHF. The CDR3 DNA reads TGTGCCAGCAGTTTGTATCAGCCCCAGCATTTT.

The CDR3 spells CASSEIGQNRLFF. DNA of the CDR3: TGTGCCAGCAGTGAAATAGGACAGAATAGGCTGTTTTTT. The chain is built from TRBV6-1 and TRBJ2-2; a weak D match, TRBD1 (6 bases). CDR3 length equals 13 residues. Trimming removed 2 bases from V and 13 bases from J, with 14 bases in between. Per germline, CDR1 MNHNS and CDR2 SASEGT.

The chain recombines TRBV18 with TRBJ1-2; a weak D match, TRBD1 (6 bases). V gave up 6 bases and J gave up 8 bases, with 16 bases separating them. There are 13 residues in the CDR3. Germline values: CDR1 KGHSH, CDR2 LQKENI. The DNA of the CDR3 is TGTGCCAGCTCCGACACCGGGACAAAAGGCTACACCTTC. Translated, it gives CASSDTGTKGYTF. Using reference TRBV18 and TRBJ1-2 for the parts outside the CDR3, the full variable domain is NAGVMQNPRHLVRRRGQEARLRCSPMKGHSHVYWYRQLPEEGLKFMVYLQKENIIDESGMPKERFSAEFPKEGPSILRIQQVVRGDSAAYFCASSDTGTKGYTFGSGTRLTVV.

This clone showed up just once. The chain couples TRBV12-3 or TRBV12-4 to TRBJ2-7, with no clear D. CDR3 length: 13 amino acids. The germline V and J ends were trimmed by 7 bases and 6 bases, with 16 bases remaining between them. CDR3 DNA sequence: TGTGCCAGCACCCTAGGCAGCTACGGCGAGCAGTACTTC. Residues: CASTLGSYGEQYF.

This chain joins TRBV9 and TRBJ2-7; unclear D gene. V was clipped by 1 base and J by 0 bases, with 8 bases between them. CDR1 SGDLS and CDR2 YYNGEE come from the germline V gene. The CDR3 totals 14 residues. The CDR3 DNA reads TGTGCCAGCAGCGTAACCCGGAACTCCTACGAGCAGTACTTC. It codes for CASSVTRNSYEQYF.

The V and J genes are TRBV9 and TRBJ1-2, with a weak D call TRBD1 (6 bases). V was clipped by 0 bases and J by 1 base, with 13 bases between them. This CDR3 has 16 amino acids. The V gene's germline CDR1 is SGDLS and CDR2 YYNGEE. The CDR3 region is CASSVVLGGINYGYTF. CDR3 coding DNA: TGTGCCAGCAGCGTAGTTCTAGGGGGGATTAACTATGGCTACACCTTC.

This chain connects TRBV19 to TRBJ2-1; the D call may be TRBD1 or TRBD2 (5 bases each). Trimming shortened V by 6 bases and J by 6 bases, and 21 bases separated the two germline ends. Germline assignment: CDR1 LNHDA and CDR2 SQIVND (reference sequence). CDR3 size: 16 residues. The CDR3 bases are TGTGCCAGTAGCTCGAGGCCCGGGACCCGGGGCAATGAGCAGTTCTTC. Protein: CASSSRPGTRGNEQFF.

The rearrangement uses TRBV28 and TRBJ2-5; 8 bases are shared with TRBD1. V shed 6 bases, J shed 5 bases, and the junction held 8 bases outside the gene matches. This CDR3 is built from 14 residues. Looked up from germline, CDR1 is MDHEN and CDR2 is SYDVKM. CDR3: CASRGTGFLETQYF. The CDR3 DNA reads TGTGCCAGCAGAGGGACAGGATTTTTGGAGACCCAGTACTTC.

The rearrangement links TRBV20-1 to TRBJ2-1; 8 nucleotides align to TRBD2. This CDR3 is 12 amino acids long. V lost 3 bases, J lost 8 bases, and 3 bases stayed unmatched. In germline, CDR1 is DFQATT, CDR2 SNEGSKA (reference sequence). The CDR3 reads CSASSGTHEQFF. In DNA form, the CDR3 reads TGCAGTGCTAGTAGCGGGACACATGAGCAGTTCTTC.

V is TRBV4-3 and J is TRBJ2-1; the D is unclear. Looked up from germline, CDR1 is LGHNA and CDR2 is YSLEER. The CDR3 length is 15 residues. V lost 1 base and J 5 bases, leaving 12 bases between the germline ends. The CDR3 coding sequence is TGCGCCAGCAGCCAAGCTCCGGTTCCGGACAATGAGCAGTTCTTC. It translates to CASSQAPVPDNEQFF.

CDR3 loop: CASRTGSYEQYF. CDR3 nucleotide sequence: TGTGCCAGCAGGACAGGTTCCTACGAGCAGTACTTC. The J gene is TRBJ2-7, the V gene TRBV2, with D possibly being TRBD1 (6 bases). Germline V gene lookup returns CDR1 SNHLY and CDR2 FYNNEI. The ends were cut back, 6 bases at V and 1 base at J, with 7 bases in the middle. The CDR3 is 12 amino acids.

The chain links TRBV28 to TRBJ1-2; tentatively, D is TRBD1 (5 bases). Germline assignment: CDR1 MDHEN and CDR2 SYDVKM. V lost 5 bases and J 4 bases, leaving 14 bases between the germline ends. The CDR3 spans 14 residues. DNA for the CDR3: TGTGCCAGCAGTCCGGGACCCGCCGGCTATGGCTACACCTTC. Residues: CASSPGPAGYGYTF.